This TCR beta chain was recorded in a study of T-cell reconstitution after alpha-beta-depleted transplantation in children. Molecular barcoding with unique molecular identifiers was used for the TCRbeta library. TCRdb reprocessed the PCR reads with MiXCR, giving one entry per CDR3 protein. The sample has around 380,000 distinct CDR3 sequences; 11% are singletons. V dropped 2 bases and J dropped 11 bases, with 9 bases sitting between them. CDR3 length: 11 amino acids. Germline V lookup: CDR1 MNHNY, CDR2 SVGAGI (reference sequence). The source is a human donor who donated a stem cell graft to a child with acute myeloid leukemia. This sequence joins TRBV6-6 and TRBJ1-1, with D possibly TRBD1 on 5 matching bases. The sample consisted of PBMCs from the stem cell graft donor, taken from the stem cell graft. The CDR3 DNA follows: TGTGCCAGCAGTTACCGGGGGTTTGCTTTCTTT. It codes for CASSYRGFAFF.